The 20 T cell receptor beta chains presented below share a single source sample, sequenced in a study of CD8+ T cells in alopecia areata (dated 2018 in TCRdb). Sample treatment or condition, as interpreted from the label and publication: oral pan-JAK inhibitor, 5-10 mg twice daily. The library came from the immunoSEQ multiplex PCR assay. RNA was extracted from all samples and reverse transcribed into cDNA as template for TCR sequencing. TCRdb stores this immuneACCESS table with in-frame sequences only. Part of the clones is absent; in the studies checked, under half of the shortfall reflects unresolved V genes, and no reason is known for the rest. Here the sample has 150,000 to 200,000 clones; 58% occur a single time. 16% of the sample is in the top ten clones. The sample in question was CD4+ T cells sorted from blood, obtained around week 55, from a patient treated with tofacitinib. Every receptor here comes from a human donor with alopecia areata.

V gene TRBV29-1 combines with J gene TRBJ2-4; no firm D call. The germline V gene encodes CDR1 SQVTM and CDR2 ANQGSEA. The CDR3 runs to 13 residues. V was shortened by 4 bases and J by 3 bases, with 10 bases between the two germline ends. The DNA for the CDR3 is TGCAGCGTTGGAAGTGTCCTCAAAAACATTCAGTACTTC. This sequence encodes CSVGSVLKNIQYF.

The chain links TRBV15 to TRBJ2-7; D unclear. V gave up 0 bases and J gave up 2 bases, with 8 bases separating them. Looked up from germline, CDR1 is LNHNV and CDR2 is YYDKDF (reference sequence). CDR3 length: 14 residues. DNA for the CDR3: TGTGCCACCAGCAGAGACCCGCAGCCCTACGAGCAGTACTTC. Residues: CATSRDPQPYEQYF.

The chain is built from TRBV29-1 and TRBJ2-7, with D hard to call. V was pared by 4 bases and J by 7 bases, with 17 bases between. This CDR3 contains 13 residues. The V gene's germline CDR1 is SQVTM and CDR2 ANQGSEA. CDR3 loop: CSVASAILEEQYF. The CDR3 DNA reads as TGCAGCGTTGCGTCCGCTATACTGGAAGAGCAGTACTTC.

V usage is TRBV29-1 and J usage is TRBJ2-1; either TRBD1 or TRBD2 may supply D (7 bases each). Per germline, CDR1 SQVTM and CDR2 ANQGSEA. V was cut by 6 bases and J by 1 base, with 22 bases left in between. The CDR3 consists of 17 residues. CDR3 sequence (DNA): TGCAGCGTCGAGGGGGGGGACAGATTCCTTTCCTACAATGAGCAGTTCTTC. Translated: CSVEGGDRFLSYNEQFF.

V and J are TRBV5-1 and TRBJ1-6, with D perhaps TRBD1 (5 bases). Germline CDR1 reads SGHRS; CDR2 reads YFSETQ. The CDR3 sequence is 15 residues long. V shed 3 bases and J shed 5 bases, with 12 bases lying between them. CDR3 DNA: TGCGCCAGCAGCTCCGACAGAGACGATAATTCACCCCTCCACTTT. Protein product: CASSSDRDDNSPLHF.

This clone came up a few times. The chain couples TRBV6-1 to TRBJ1-2; 7 nucleotides line up with TRBD1. Germline V gives CDR1 MNHNS, CDR2 SASEGT. Unmatched junction bases numbered 11, after V lost 9 bases and J lost 4 bases. The CDR3 contains 14 residues. CDR3 nucleotide sequence: TGTGCCAGAGGGAAAGACAGGGTTTGCTATGGCTACACCTTC. Translation: CARGKDRVCYGYTF.

J is TRBJ2-6 and V is TRBV6-5; D uncertain. Per the germline V gene, CDR1 is MNHEY and CDR2 is SVGAGI. This CDR3 comprises 13 residues. V was trimmed by 2 bases and J by 2 bases, leaving 1 base between them. Here the CDR3 reads CASSYPGANVLTF. The CDR3, as DNA: TGTGCCAGCAGTTACCCTGGGGCCAACGTCCTGACTTTC.

The chain recombines TRBV4-1 with TRBJ1-2; D gene unclear. The CDR3 has 15 residues. The V end lost 6 bases, the J end lost 1 base, and 15 bases lay between the germline ends. Germline loops: CDR1 MGHRA, CDR2 YSYEKL. CDR3 residues: CASSRAGGINYGYTF. CDR3 nucleotide sequence: TGCGCCAGCAGTCGCGCAGGAGGGATTAACTATGGCTACACCTTC.

V and J are TRBV6-6 and TRBJ1-2; D gene uncertain. The ends were cut back, 6 bases at V and 6 bases at J, with 8 bases in the middle. The germline CDR1 and CDR2 sequences are MNHNY and SVGAGI (reference sequence). This CDR3 comprises 11 residues. In DNA, the CDR3 is TGTGCCAGCAGCCGTCTCCATGGCTACACCTTC. It is translated as CASSRLHGYTF.

This chain joins TRBV4-1 and TRBJ2-1; D is ambiguous. The V gene's germline CDR1 is MGHRA and CDR2 YSYEKL. V was trimmed by 4 bases and J by 0 bases, leaving 10 bases between them. This CDR3 comprises 15 residues. The CDR3 DNA is TGCGCCAGCAGCCGAAATTATAACTCCTACAATGAGCAGTTCTTC. Its translation: CASSRNYNSYNEQFF.

The chain recombines TRBV30 with TRBJ1-1; the D is unclear. Germline V gene data show CDR1 as GTSNPN and CDR2 as SVGIG (reference sequence). V was cut by 3 bases and J by 0 bases, with 8 bases left in between. The CDR3 length is 13 residues. In DNA form, the CDR3 reads TGTGCCTGGAGCAGAAGCTTGAACACTGAAGCTTTCTTT. Translation gives CAWSRSLNTEAFF.

The chain links TRBV13 to TRBJ2-3, with 8 bases aligning to TRBD2. The CDR3 has 17 residues. Germline V gene lookup returns CDR1 PRHDT and CDR2 FYEKMQ (reference sequence). J gave up 3 bases and V 5 bases, and 13 bases lay outside the gene matches. In DNA, the CDR3 is TGTGCCAGCAGCCCCGGGGGGGGCATGCGTATGACAGATACGCAGTATTTT. Protein sequence: CASSPGGGMRMTDTQYF.

This clone has only a few counts. This chain uses TRBV29-1 with TRBJ1-2; the D gene is possibly TRBD1 (5 bases). V lost 6 bases and J 5 bases, leaving 16 bases between the germline ends. Germline CDR1 SQVTM, CDR2 ANQGSEA. The CDR3 has 13 amino acids. The CDR3 bases are TGCAGCGTCTCCCCGGGACTCCTATATGGCTACACCTTC. Translating it yields CSVSPGLLYGYTF.

The chain couples TRBV2 to TRBJ1-2; D gene uncertain. Germline V gene lookup returns CDR1 SNHLY and CDR2 FYNNEI. V lost 2 bases and J 7 bases, leaving 11 bases between the germline ends. The CDR3 consists of 13 residues. CDR3 sequence reads: CASSERVGSGYTF. In nucleotides, the CDR3 is TGTGCCAGCAGTGAACGGGTGGGATCTGGCTACACCTTC.

In its sample, this clone was seen once. The chain joins TRBV4-1 to TRBJ2-3; either TRBD1 or TRBD2 may supply D (5 bases each). The CDR3 length is 16 residues. Germline values: CDR1 MGHRA, CDR2 YSYEKL. V lost 1 base and J 4 bases, leaving 15 bases between the germline ends. The chain's CDR3 is CASSQGGRGRADTQYF. The CDR3 region has the DNA TGCGCCAGCAGCCAAGGGGGCCGAGGGCGGGCAGATACGCAGTATTTT.

This chain joins TRBV30 and TRBJ1-6; maybe TRBD1 (5 bases). V was shortened by 2 bases and J by 6 bases, with 8 bases between the two germline ends. The CDR3 is 13 residues long. Germline CDR1 reads GTSNPN; CDR2 reads SVGIG (reference sequence). The CDR3 region is CAWSLQGNSPLHF. The CDR3 DNA reads as TGTGCCTGGAGTCTCCAGGGTAATTCACCCCTCCACTTT.

This clone was seen more than once but under ten times. This chain links TRBV18 with TRBJ2-5; D is possibly TRBD1 (5 bases). The CDR3 loop spans 14 amino acids. Trimming pared 4 bases from V and 11 bases from J, leaving 20 bases between. Germline V gene sequence: CDR1 KGHSH, CDR2 LQKENI. The CDR3 is CASSLQGERGEQYF. The CDR3 nucleotides are TGTGCCAGCTCACTTCAAGGGGAACGAGGTGAGCAGTACTTC. The full variable domain, completed using reference TRBV18 and TRBJ2-5, is NAGVMQNPRHLVRRRGQEARLRCSPMKGHSHVYWYRQLPEEGLKFMVYLQKENIIDESGMPKERFSAEFPKEGPSILRIQQVVRGDSAAYFCASSLQGERGEQYFGPGTRLLVL.

J is TRBJ2-2 and V is TRBV29-1; perhaps D is TRBD1 or TRBD2 (5 bases each). Trimming took 4 bases from V and 6 from J, leaving 15 bases between them. This CDR3 has 14 amino acids. In germline, CDR1 is SQVTM, CDR2 ANQGSEA. In nucleotides, the CDR3 is TGCAGCGTTGTAGGGCAGGGAGCAGCCGGGGAGCTGTTTTTT. It translates to CSVVGQGAAGELFF.

This sequence joins TRBV11-1 and TRBJ2-3, with a tentative D call TRBD2 (6 bases). There are 16 residues in the CDR3. Germline V gene sequence: CDR1 SGHAT, CDR2 FQDESV (reference sequence). V lost 2 bases, J lost 1 base, and 13 bases lay in between. The CDR3 bases are TGTGCCAGCAGCTTACATGGCGGGGCTCGCACAGATACGCAGTATTTT. Its translation: CASSLHGGARTDTQYF.

The rearrangement links TRBV7-6 to TRBJ1-2, with 12 positions matching TRBD1. Trimming removed 8 bases from V and 4 bases from J; junction bases left unmatched: 14. Germline V gene sequence: CDR1 SGHVS, CDR2 FNYEAQ. CDR3 length equals 17 residues. The CDR3 spells CASGSGTGGFFGYGYTF. The CDR3 nucleotides read TGTGCCAGCGGGTCTGGGACAGGGGGCTTTTTTGGCTATGGCTACACCTTC.